The 14 T cell receptor beta chains in this list originate from one sample, sequenced in a study of cytomegalovirus exposure and HLA in healthy donors. With 60 Vbeta and 13 Jbeta primers, the PCR was carried out. TCRdb keeps only in-frame clones here, not all; method: immunoSEQ multiplex PCR. The sample totals roughly 200,000 clones. Sample: PBMCs. The receptors were sampled from a girl aged 2 to 10 in good health and CMV-seropositive.

The rearrangement links TRBV6-6 to TRBJ2-4, with 9 positions matching TRBD2. The CDR3 loop spans 14 amino acids. V lost 4 bases to trimming and J lost 7 bases; unmatched junction nucleotides: 5. The V gene's germline CDR1 is MNHNY and CDR2 SVGAGI (reference sequence). For the CDR3, the DNA is TGTGCCAGCAGTTCCGGACTAGCGAAGAACATTCAGTACTTC. This codes for CASSSGLAKNIQYF.

The V call is TRBV5-1, the J call TRBJ2-5, with D possibly being TRBD2 (5 bases). Between the trimmed V and J ends, which lost 5 bases and 1 base, there was a span of 9 bases. CDR3 length equals 13 residues. Germline-derived CDR1 and CDR2 are SGHRS and YFSETQ. CDR3: CASRESGQETQYF. As DNA, the CDR3 is TGCGCCAGCAGGGAGAGCGGCCAAGAGACCCAGTACTTC.

The gene calls are TRBV7-9 and TRBJ2-7; 7 bases agree with TRBD2. Germline V gene sequence: CDR1 SEHNR, CDR2 FQNEAQ (reference sequence). The CDR3 runs 15 residues. With V trimmed by 4 bases and J by 3 bases, 9 bases remained unmatched. CDR3 DNA: TGTGCCAGCAGCTCGGGTGGGGGACTACTCTACGAGCAGTACTTC. This sequence encodes CASSSGGGLLYEQYF. The variable domain in full, with the rest retrieved from reference TRBV7-9 and TRBJ2-7, is DTGVSQNPRHKITKRGQNVTFRCDPISEHNRLYWYRQTLGQGPEFLTYFQNEAQLEKSRLLSDRFSAERPKGSFSTLEIQRTEQGDSAMYLCASSSGGGLLYEQYFGPGTRLTVT.

The chain has TRBV11-3 and TRBJ2-7; 9 bases line up with TRBD1. This CDR3 is 16 amino acids long. Germline V gene sequence: CDR1 SGHNT, CDR2 YENEEA. The junction had 11 bases not matched to a gene; V was cut back by 3 bases and J by 5 bases. The CDR3 sequence: CASSLGSGTGFHEQYF. The CDR3 DNA reads as TGTGCCAGCAGCTTGGGATCCGGGACAGGGTTCCACGAGCAGTACTTC.

The chain is built from TRBV29-1 and TRBJ1-4; D is uncertain. This CDR3 region has 18 residues. Trimming stripped 6 bases from V and 0 bases from J, with 23 bases between. The germline V gene encodes CDR1 SQVTM and CDR2 ANQGSEA. The chain's CDR3 is CSVELPQLVTSTNEKLFF. CDR3 bases: TGCAGCGTCGAACTACCCCAATTGGTTACTTCAACTAATGAAAAACTGTTTTTT.

The chain couples TRBV6-6 to TRBJ1-2; no clear D gene. This CDR3 spans 11 amino acids. Germline V lookup: CDR1 MNHNY, CDR2 SVGAGI (reference sequence). V dropped 9 bases and J dropped 6 bases, with 11 bases sitting between them. In DNA, the CDR3 is TGTGCCAGTAAGCTCACTGATGGCTACACCTTC. Protein sequence: CASKLTDGYTF.

V gene TRBV13 combines with J gene TRBJ2-3, with D possibly TRBD2 on 6 matching bases. V gave up 4 bases and J gave up 2 bases, with 19 bases separating them. This CDR3 comprises 17 residues. Germline lookup yields CDR1 PRHDT and CDR2 FYEKMQ (reference sequence). The CDR3 region has the DNA TGTGCCAGCAGCTCCAATCGGGACTCCCCTTTCACAGATACGCAGTATTTT. Amino acid sequence: CASSSNRDSPFTDTQYF.

V gene TRBV28 combines with J gene TRBJ1-4, with D maybe TRBD1 (6 bases). V dropped 10 bases and J dropped 0 bases, with 15 bases sitting between them. This CDR3 comprises 15 residues. CDR1 and CDR2 (germline): MDHEN, SYDVKM. As DNA, the CDR3 is TGTGCCATTTCGGGGGGGGCCGCAACTAATGAAAAACTGTTTTTT. Translation gives CAISGGAATNEKLFF.

The V and J genes are TRBV29-1 and TRBJ2-1; D might be TRBD2 (6 bases). Trimming took off 0 bases at V and 4 bases at J, with 13 bases between the two ends. Germline values: CDR1 SQVTM, CDR2 ANQGSEA. The CDR3 contains 15 residues. CDR3 loop: CSVEDPGTLYNEQFF. In DNA form, the CDR3 reads TGCAGCGTTGAAGACCCCGGGACTCTTTACAATGAGCAGTTCTTC.

This chain connects TRBV25-1 to TRBJ1-2; 7 bases align to TRBD1. CDR1 and CDR2 from the germline V gene are MGHDK and SYGVNS. The CDR3 is 13 residues long. The V and J ends lost 0 bases and 10 bases, in that order; junction bases with no gene match: 5. The CDR3 nucleotides read TGTGCCAGCAGTGAATATGGGACAGCGACCTACACCTTC. As protein: CASSEYGTATYTF.

The chain uses TRBV5-1 and TRBJ2-5, with D maybe TRBD2 (5 bases). Germline CDR1 and CDR2: SGHRS and YFSETQ. CDR3 length: 12 amino acids. V was shortened by 5 bases and J by 0 bases, with 5 bases between the two germline ends. The CDR3 region is CASRDYQETQYF. In DNA, the CDR3 is TGCGCCAGCAGGGACTACCAAGAGACCCAGTACTTC.

This rearrangement joins TRBV6-1 to TRBJ2-5, with D possibly TRBD1 on 5 matching bases. The end of the DNA fits TRBJ2-7 better, so the J call may be wrong. This CDR3 is 13 amino acids long. Germline CDR1 reads MNHNS; CDR2 reads SASEGT. The CDR3 DNA reads as TGTGCCAGCAGTACAGGTCCCGCCTACGAGCAGTACTTC. As protein: CASSTGPAYEQYF.

The chain carries TRBV7-2 and TRBJ2-3; 15 nucleotides agree with TRBD2. The junction had 8 bases not matched to a gene; V was cut back by 7 bases and J by 3 bases. The CDR3 contains 17 residues. Germline V lookup: CDR1 SGHTA, CDR2 FQGNSA. This CDR3 reads CASTIGLAGGPTDTQYF. DNA for the CDR3: TGTGCCAGCACCATTGGACTAGCGGGAGGGCCGACAGATACGCAGTATTTT.

The V and J genes are TRBV27 and TRBJ1-5, with 9 bases identical to TRBD1. This CDR3 is built from 15 residues. From germline, CDR1 is MNHEY and CDR2 SMNVEV (reference sequence). The trim removed 3 bases at V and 3 bases at J, leaving 3 bases unmatched. CDR3 sequence: CASSLTGGDNQPQHF. In DNA, the CDR3 is TGTGCCAGCAGTTTGACAGGGGGGGACAATCAGCCCCAGCATTTT.